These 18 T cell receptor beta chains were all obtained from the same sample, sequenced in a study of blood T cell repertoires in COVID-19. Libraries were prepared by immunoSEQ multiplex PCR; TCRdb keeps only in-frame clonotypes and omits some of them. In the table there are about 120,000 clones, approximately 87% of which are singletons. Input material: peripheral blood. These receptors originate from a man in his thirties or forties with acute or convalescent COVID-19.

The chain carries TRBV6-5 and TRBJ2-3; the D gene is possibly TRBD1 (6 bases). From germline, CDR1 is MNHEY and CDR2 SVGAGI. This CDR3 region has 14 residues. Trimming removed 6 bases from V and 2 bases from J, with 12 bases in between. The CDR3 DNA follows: TGTGCCAGCAGCCGGGACATGTACACAGATACGCAGTATTTT. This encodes CASSRDMYTDTQYF.

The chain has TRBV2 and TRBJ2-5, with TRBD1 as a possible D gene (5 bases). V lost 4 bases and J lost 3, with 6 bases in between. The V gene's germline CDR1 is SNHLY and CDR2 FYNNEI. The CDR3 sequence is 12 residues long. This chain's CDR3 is CASSGQKETQYF. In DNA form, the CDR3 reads TGTGCCAGCAGTGGACAGAAAGAGACCCAGTACTTC.

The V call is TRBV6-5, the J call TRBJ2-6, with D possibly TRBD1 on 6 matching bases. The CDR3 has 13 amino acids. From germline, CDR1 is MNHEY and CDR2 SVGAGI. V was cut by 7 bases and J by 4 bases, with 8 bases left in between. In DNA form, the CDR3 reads TGTGCCAGCATGGGGGCGGGGGCCAACGTCCTGACTTTC. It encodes CASMGAGANVLTF.

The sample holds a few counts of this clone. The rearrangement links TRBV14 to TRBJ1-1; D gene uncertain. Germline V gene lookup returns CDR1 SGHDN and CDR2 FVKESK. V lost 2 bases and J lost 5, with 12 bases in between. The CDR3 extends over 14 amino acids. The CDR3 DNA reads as TGTGCCAGCAGCCAACTGGAGGGAAGGACTGAAGCTTTCTTT. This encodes CASSQLEGRTEAFF.

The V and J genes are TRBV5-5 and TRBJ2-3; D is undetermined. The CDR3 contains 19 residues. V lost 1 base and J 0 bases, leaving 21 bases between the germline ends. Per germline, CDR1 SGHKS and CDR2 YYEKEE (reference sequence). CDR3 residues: CASSLRFGWSVSSTDTQYF. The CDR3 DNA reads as TGTGCCAGCAGCTTGCGATTTGGGTGGAGCGTGTCTAGCACAGATACGCAGTATTTT. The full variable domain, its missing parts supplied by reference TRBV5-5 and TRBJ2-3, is DAGVTQSPTHLIKTRGQQVTLRCSPISGHKSVSWYQQVLGQGPQFIFQYYEKEERGRGNFPDRFSARQFPNYSSELNVNALLLGDSALYLCASSLRFGWSVSSTDTQYFGPGTRLTVL.

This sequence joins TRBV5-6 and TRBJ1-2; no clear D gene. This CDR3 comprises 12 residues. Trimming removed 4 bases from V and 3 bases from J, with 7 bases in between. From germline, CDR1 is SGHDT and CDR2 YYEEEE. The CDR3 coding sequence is TGTGCCAGCAGCGGCTCCGACTATGGCTACACCTTC. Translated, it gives CASSGSDYGYTF.

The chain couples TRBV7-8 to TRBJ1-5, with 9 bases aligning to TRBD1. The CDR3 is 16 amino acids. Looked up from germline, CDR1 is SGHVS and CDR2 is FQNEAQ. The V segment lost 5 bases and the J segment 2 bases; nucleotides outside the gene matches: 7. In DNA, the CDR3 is TGTGCCAGCAGCCAAACACAGGGGGCTGGCAATCAGCCCCAGCATTTT. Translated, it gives CASSQTQGAGNQPQHF.

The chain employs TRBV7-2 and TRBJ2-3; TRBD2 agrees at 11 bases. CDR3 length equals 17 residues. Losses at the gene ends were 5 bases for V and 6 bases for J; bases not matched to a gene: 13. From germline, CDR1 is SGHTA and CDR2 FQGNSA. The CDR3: CASSATPGLAASDTQYF. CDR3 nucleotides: TGTGCCAGCAGCGCCACCCCGGGACTAGCGGCCTCGGATACGCAGTATTTT. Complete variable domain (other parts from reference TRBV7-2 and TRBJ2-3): GAGVSQSPSNKVTEKGKDVELRCDPISGHTALYWYRQSLGQGLEFLIYFQGNSAPDKSGLPSDRFSAERTGGSVSTLTIQRTQQEDSAVYLCASSATPGLAASDTQYFGPGTRLTVL.

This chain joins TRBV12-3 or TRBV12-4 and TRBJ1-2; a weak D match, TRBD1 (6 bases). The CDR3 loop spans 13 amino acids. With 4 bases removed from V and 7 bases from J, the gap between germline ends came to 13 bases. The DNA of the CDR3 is TGTGCCAGCAGTTGGAACAGGGCAGGTGGCTACACCTTC. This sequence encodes CASSWNRAGGYTF.

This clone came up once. The CDR3 DNA reads as TGTGCCAGCAGCTCCCGACTAGCGGGCTACAATGAGCAGTTCTTC. Translating it yields CASSSRLAGYNEQFF. The genes are TRBV7-8 and TRBJ2-1; 10 bases are shared with TRBD2. The CDR3 is 15 residues long. The V segment lost 4 bases and the J segment 3 bases; nucleotides outside the gene matches: 3. CDR1 is SGHVS, CDR2 FQNEAQ, per germline.

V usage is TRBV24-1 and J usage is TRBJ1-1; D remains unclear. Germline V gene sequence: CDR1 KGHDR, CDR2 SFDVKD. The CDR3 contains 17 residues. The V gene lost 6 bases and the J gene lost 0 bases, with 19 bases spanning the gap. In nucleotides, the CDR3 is TGTGCCACCAGTTCCGTTAGACTCACCAGCCTGAACACTGAAGCTTTCTTT. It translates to CATSSVRLTSLNTEAFF.

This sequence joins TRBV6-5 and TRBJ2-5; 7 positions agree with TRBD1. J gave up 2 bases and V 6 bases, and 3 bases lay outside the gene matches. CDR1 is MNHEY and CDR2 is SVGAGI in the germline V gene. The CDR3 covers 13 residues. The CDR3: CASSRQGQETQYF. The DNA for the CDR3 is TGTGCCAGCAGCCGACAGGGACAAGAGACCCAGTACTTC.

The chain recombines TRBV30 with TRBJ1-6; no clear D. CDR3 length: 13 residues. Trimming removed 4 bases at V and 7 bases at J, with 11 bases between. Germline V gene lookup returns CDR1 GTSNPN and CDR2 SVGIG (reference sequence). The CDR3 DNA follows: TGTGCCTGGACTAAGAGCCCAAATTCACCCCTCCACTTT. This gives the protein CAWTKSPNSPLHF.

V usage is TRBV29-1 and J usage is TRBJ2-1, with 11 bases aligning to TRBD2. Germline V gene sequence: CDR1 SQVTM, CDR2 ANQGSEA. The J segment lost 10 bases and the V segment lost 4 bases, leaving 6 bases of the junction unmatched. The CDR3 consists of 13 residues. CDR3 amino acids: CSVAPLAGGEQFF. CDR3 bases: TGCAGCGTTGCCCCCCTAGCGGGAGGCGAGCAGTTCTTC.

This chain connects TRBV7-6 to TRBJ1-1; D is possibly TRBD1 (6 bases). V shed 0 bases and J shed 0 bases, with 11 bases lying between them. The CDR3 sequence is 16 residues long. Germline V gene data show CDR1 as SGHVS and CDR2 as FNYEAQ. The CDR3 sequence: CASSLATGAMNTEAFF. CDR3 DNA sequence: TGTGCCAGCAGCTTAGCGACAGGAGCCATGAACACTGAAGCTTTCTTT.

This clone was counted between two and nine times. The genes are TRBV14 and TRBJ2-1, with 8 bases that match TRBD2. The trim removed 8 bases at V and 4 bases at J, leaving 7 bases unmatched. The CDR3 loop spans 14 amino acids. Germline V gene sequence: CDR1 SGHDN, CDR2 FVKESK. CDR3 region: CASAPGGPYNEQFF. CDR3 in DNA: TGTGCCAGCGCTCCGGGGGGGCCATACAATGAGCAGTTCTTC. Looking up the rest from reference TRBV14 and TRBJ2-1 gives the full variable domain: EAGVTQFPSHSVIEKGQTVTLRCDPISGHDNLYWYRRVMGKEIKFLLHFVKESKQDESGMPNNRFLAERTGGTYSTLKVQPAELEDSGVYFCASAPGGPYNEQFFGPGTRLTVL.

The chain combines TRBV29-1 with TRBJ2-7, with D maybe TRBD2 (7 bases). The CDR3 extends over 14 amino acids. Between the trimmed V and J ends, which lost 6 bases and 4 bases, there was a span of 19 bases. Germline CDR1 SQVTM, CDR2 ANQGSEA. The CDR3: CSVKGGGIAYEQYF. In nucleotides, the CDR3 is TGCAGCGTGAAAGGGGGGGGCATAGCTTACGAGCAGTACTTC.

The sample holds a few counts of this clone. DNA of the CDR3: TGTGCCAGCAGCTTAGCTGGACAGGGGACTAATGAAAAACTGTTTTTT. This encodes CASSLAGQGTNEKLFF. This chain connects TRBV11-2 to TRBJ1-4; 9 nucleotides align to TRBD1. In germline, CDR1 is SGHAT, CDR2 FQNNGV. This CDR3 is 16 amino acids long. The J segment lost 2 bases and the V segment lost 1 base, leaving 2 bases of the junction unmatched.